The source of this T cell receptor (beta chain) is a study of CD8 T cells in ankylosing spondylitis. Findings of the study overall: Seven to nine highly homologous variants formed a TCR beta motif that appeared characteristic of ankylosing spondylitis blood. Researchers reportedly found disease-linked clones significantly enriched in matched ankylosing spondylitis synovial fluid. Relatively rare in peripheral blood, disease-linked clones were also CD8+.

The CDR3 spans 15 residues. CDR1 is SEHNR, CDR2 FQNEAQ, per germline (reference sequence). V gave up 4 bases and J gave up 3 bases, with 15 bases separating them. Libraries for TCR beta were made by quantitative 5'-RACE with molecular barcodes. TCRdb re-derived calls from the 5' RACE reads in MiXCR, one entry per CDR3 protein. The table includes 670,000 or so distinct CDR3 sequences, 19% detected once. Comment on this clonotype: Its specificity is unknown.

The source of this sequence is a male donor with ankylosing spondylitis. What was sequenced was blood, either unsorted or a sorted T cell fraction (not recorded which). This rearrangement joins TRBV7-9 to TRBJ1-2; D unresolved. CDR3 coding DNA: TGTGCCAGCAGCTCCTGGACTACGGGGTACTATGGCTACACCTTC. It encodes CASSSWTTGYYGYTF.